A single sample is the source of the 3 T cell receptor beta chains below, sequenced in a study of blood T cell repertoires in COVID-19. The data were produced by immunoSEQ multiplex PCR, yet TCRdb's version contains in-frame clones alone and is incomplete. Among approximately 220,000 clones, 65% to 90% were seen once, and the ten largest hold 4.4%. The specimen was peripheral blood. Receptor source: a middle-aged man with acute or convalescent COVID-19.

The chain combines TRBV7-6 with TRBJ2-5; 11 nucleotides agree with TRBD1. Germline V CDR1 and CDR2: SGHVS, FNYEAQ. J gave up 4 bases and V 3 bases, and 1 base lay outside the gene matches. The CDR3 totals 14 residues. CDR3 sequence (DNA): TGTGCCAGCAGCTTTGGACAGGGGGCAGAGACCCAGTACTTC. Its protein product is CASSFGQGAETQYF.

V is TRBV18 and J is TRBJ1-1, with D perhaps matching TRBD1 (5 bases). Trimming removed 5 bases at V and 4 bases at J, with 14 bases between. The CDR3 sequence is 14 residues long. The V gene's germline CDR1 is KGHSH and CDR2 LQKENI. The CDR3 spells CASSGKGPGTEAFF. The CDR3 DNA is TGTGCCAGCTCAGGTAAGGGGCCCGGCACTGAAGCTTTCTTT. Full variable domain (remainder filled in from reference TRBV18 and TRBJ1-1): NAGVMQNPRHLVRRRGQEARLRCSPMKGHSHVYWYRQLPEEGLKFMVYLQKENIIDESGMPKERFSAEFPKEGPSILRIQQVVRGDSAAYFCASSGKGPGTEAFFGQGTRLTVV.

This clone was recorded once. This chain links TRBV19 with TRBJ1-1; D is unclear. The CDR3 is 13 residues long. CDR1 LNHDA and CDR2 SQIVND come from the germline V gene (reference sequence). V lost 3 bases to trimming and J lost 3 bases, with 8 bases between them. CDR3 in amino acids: CASSISSYTEAFF. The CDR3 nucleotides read TGTGCCAGTAGTATCAGTTCTTACACTGAAGCTTTCTTT.